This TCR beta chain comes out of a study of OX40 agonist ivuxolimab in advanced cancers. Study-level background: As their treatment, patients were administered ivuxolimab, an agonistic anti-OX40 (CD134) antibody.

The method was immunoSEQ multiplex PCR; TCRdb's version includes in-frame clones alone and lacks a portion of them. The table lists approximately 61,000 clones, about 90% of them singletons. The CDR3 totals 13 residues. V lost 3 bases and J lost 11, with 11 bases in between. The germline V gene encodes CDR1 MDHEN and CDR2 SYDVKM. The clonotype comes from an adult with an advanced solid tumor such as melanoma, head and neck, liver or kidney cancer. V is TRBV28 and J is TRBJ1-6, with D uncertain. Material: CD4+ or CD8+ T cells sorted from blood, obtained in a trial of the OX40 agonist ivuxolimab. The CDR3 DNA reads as TGTGCCAGCAGTTTCTCAACGGCCACACCCCTCCACTTT. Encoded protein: CASSFSTATPLHF.